Below, one T cell receptor beta chain is given with its context. Its antigen is as yet unknown. TCRdb's copy holds only in-frame clones and misses some; the assay was immunoSEQ multiplex PCR. There are about 80,000 clones in the sample; around 93% occur only once, and around 1.3% lies in the top ten. The source of the sample is a study of human versus mouse CDR3 diversity and MHC coevolution. General study findings and limits: Mice had fewer CDR3 deletions and insertions than humans on average. Approximately 1.7 million TCR beta clonotypes were estimated for humans, the largest repertoire.

The sequence was obtained from a person aged 30-69 years in good health. Specimen: naive CD4+ T cells from blood. Subset here: CD45RO-negative CD62L-positive naive CD4 T cells.

The CDR3 DNA reads TGCGCCAGCAGCCCCGGGCAAAGGACAGGGGACGGCTACACCTTC. Residues: CASSPGQRTGDGYTF. V is TRBV4-3 and J is TRBJ1-2; 9 nucleotides line up with TRBD1. The CDR3 is 15 amino acids. CDR1 is LGHNA, CDR2 YSLEER, per germline. The trim removed 4 bases at V and 8 bases at J, leaving 11 bases unmatched.